This T cell receptor (beta chain) was obtained from a study of blood T cell repertoires in COVID-19. Study in general: PBMCs, B-cell-depleted T cells, or T cells provided the cDNA or gDNA that made up the material.

Original handling: Nucleated cell counts were estimated from reference gene primer amplification. The assay was immunoSEQ multiplex PCR, and TCRdb's table has in-frame clones only and misses some. D and trimming were read from the DNA, whereas the V and J calls and clone size are those reported in that table. This table has 95,000 to 150,000 clones, around 80% appearing once. Looked up from germline, CDR1 is SGHTA and CDR2 is FQGTGA. The CDR3 spans 13 residues. The ends lost 6 bases at V and 7 bases at J; junction bases unmatched: 8. The clonotype comes from a man in his 60s with active or convalescent COVID-19. Sequencing used peripheral blood. This chain connects TRBV7-3 to TRBJ1-1; 7 positions match TRBD1. CDR3 sequence: CASSLQGFSEAFF. CDR3 nucleotides: TGTGCCAGCAGTTTACAGGGGTTCAGTGAAGCTTTCTTT.